This T cell receptor beta chain was obtained from a study of beta chain features in type 1 diabetes. CDR1 SEHNR and CDR2 FQNEAQ come from the germline V gene (reference sequence). Between the trimmed V and J ends, which lost 3 bases and 8 bases, there was a span of 3 bases. The CDR3 is made up of 10 amino acids. A remark on this clone: Its antigen is as yet unknown.

Every bit of the isolated RNA underwent reverse transcription, so sequencing read expressed TCRB transcripts. The data were produced by immunoSEQ multiplex PCR, yet TCRdb's version contains in-frame clones alone and is incomplete. The profile shows tens of thousands of clones, about 32% of them singletons. Study outcomes and limitations: A definitive answer on HLA type influencing TCRB rearrangement was not reached here. Within the patient group, naive, central memory and Treg TCRB repertoires appeared more similar to each other than within healthy donors.

The chain links TRBV7-9 to TRBJ2-3, with D hard to call. Material for sequencing was stem cell memory CD4+ T cells from blood. The TCR comes from a woman aged 18-30 years in good health. This CDR3 reads CASSFSTQYF. The CDR3 region has the DNA TGTGCCAGCAGCTTCAGTACGCAGTATTTT. The full variable domain, in which reference TRBV7-9 and TRBJ2-3 provide the parts outside the CDR3, is DTGVSQNPRHKITKRGQNVTFRCDPISEHNRLYWYRQTLGQGPEFLTYFQNEAQLEKSRLLSDRFSAERPKGSFSTLEIQRTEQGDSAMYLCASSFSTQYFGPGTRLTVL.